This T cell receptor (beta chain) was sequenced for a study of blood T cell repertoires in COVID-19. Whole-study context: The study drew acute and convalescent COVID-19 samples from the United States, Italy and Spain.

The authors' processing: Reference gene primer amplification gave nucleated cell count estimates. Clones were sequenced by immunoSEQ multiplex PCR, and TCRdb holds only the in-frame ones, with some missing. V and J calls and clone size follow that table, whereas D and trimming were derived from the DNA. Here the sample spans 250,000 to 350,000 clones, about 91% being singletons. The CDR3 has 15 residues. The ends were cut back, 1 base at V and 4 bases at J, with 11 bases in the middle. Germline values: CDR1 MNHEY, CDR2 SMNVEV (reference sequence). Sequencing was done on a sample of peripheral blood. The V gene is TRBV27, the J gene TRBJ2-1, with D uncertain. The TCR was taken from a woman aged 60 to 75 with acute or convalescent COVID-19. The CDR3: CASSLFGRKYNEQFF. CDR3 nucleotide sequence: TGTGCCAGCAGTTTATTTGGCAGGAAATACAATGAGCAGTTCTTC.